Following are 5 T cell receptor beta chains from one sample sequenced in a study of response to subunit inactivated influenza vaccine. TCRdb independently ran MiXCR on the RT-PCR reads; one entry per CDR3 protein. Altogether about 780,000 distinct CDR3 sequences are present, under 20% being singletons, with the ten largest covering approximately 10%. The input for sequencing was PBMCs from blood, taken less than 6 days after vaccination. These receptors originate from a man aged 45-60 years who received an inactivated influenza vaccine.

In its sample, this clonotype was seen a few times. CDR3: CASSHELDTQYF. CDR3 bases: TGCGCCAGCAGCCACGAGTTAGATACGCAGTATTTT. This chain joins TRBV5-1 and TRBJ2-3, with unresolved D. This CDR3 is built from 12 residues. V dropped 4 bases and J dropped 5 bases, with 8 bases sitting between them. The V gene's germline CDR1 is SGHRS and CDR2 YFSETQ.

The chain couples TRBV6-2 or TRBV6-3 to TRBJ2-1; TRBD2 matches at 7 bases. V was pared by 2 bases and J by 5 bases, with 6 bases of the junction left unmatched. The germline gives CDR1 MNHEY, CDR2 SVGEGT. The CDR3 runs to 15 residues. The CDR3 protein is CASSYGSGGHNEQFF. The CDR3 DNA is TGTGCCAGCAGTTACGGATCGGGAGGCCACAATGAGCAGTTCTTC.

This sequence joins TRBV18 and TRBJ2-1; TRBD1 agrees at 9 bases. This CDR3 has 15 amino acids. Looked up from germline, CDR1 is KGHSH and CDR2 is LQKENI. V lost 3 bases to trimming and J lost 5 bases; unmatched junction nucleotides: 5. The CDR3 is CASSPWTGENNEQFF. The DNA of the CDR3 is TGTGCCAGCTCACCGTGGACAGGGGAGAACAATGAGCAGTTCTTC.

The sample holds a few counts of this clonotype. V gene TRBV12-3 or TRBV12-4 combines with J gene TRBJ2-1; D gene unclear. The V end was cut by 1 base, the J end by 8 bases, with 9 bases between. The CDR3 runs 13 residues. CDR3 nucleotide sequence: TGTGCCAGCAGTTTAGACCCAAGGGATGAGCAGTTCTTC. It encodes CASSLDPRDEQFF.

The chain has TRBV5-1 and TRBJ2-5; D unresolved. Trimming pared 4 bases from V and 9 bases from J, leaving 13 bases between. CDR3 length: 12 residues. Per germline, CDR1 SGHRS and CDR2 YFSETQ. CDR3 sequence reads: CASSPEQSSQYF. The CDR3 coding sequence is TGCGCCAGCAGCCCTGAACAGTCTTCCCAGTACTTC.